Shown below are 10 T cell receptor beta chains from a single sample sequenced in a study of T cells in Graves' hyperthyroidism and ophthalmopathy. RNA transcripts gave rise to amplified TCR beta CDR3 regions. The TCR CDR3 was amplified in a first-round RT-PCR using the HTBI primer set. TCRdb passed the multiplex PCR reads through MiXCR, listing each CDR3 protein once. The sample records about 520,000 distinct CDR3 sequences, approximately 25% being singletons. Sequencing input: blood. Receptors were obtained from a woman younger than 45 with Graves' ophthalmopathy.

This clonotype was seen many times. The rearrangement links TRBV25-1 to TRBJ2-7, with D unresolved. The CDR3 is made up of 11 amino acids. The germline gives CDR1 MGHDK, CDR2 SYGVNS. The CDR3 protein is CATQLIYEQYF. The CDR3 bases are TGTGCAACACAACTAATCTACGAGCAGTACTTC.

This clonotype occurred a few times. The chain carries TRBV6-1 and TRBJ1-2; D is ambiguous. Germline values: CDR1 MNHNS, CDR2 SASEGT. Between the trimmed V and J ends, which lost 2 bases and 5 bases, there was a span of 15 bases. The CDR3 length is 15 residues. The DNA for the CDR3 is TGTGCCAGCAGTGAACGCCCGAAAACCGCGTATGGCTACACCTTC. Translation gives CASSERPKTAYGYTF.

The gene calls are TRBV28 and TRBJ2-7, with D hard to call. The V end was cut by 2 bases, the J end by 5 bases, with 10 bases between. The CDR3 consists of 13 residues. Germline V gene sequence: CDR1 MDHEN, CDR2 SYDVKM. The CDR3, as DNA: TGTGCCAGCAGTTTAGCCGCGCCCCACGAGCAGTACTTC. Its translation is CASSLAAPHEQYF.

This clonotype was seen many times. The V and J genes are TRBV4-1 and TRBJ2-7; no definite D call. There are 15 residues in the CDR3. Germline lookup yields CDR1 MGHRA and CDR2 YSYEKL. Trimming cost V 0 bases and J 3 bases, with 12 bases left between them. CDR3 nucleotide sequence: TGCGCCAGCAGCCAAGACTTGTTTTGGTTCTACGAGCAGTACTTC. Translating it yields CASSQDLFWFYEQYF.

The chain combines TRBV28 with TRBJ2-7, with a tentative D call TRBD2 (5 bases). This CDR3 comprises 14 residues. The ends were cut back, 7 bases at V and 2 bases at J, with 15 bases in the middle. Germline CDR1 MDHEN, CDR2 SYDVKM. For the CDR3, the DNA is TGTGCCAGCACGCGGGCAGTACCCCCCTACGAGCAGTACTTC. Translating gives CASTRAVPPYEQYF.

There are a few counts of this clonotype. The V gene is TRBV6-2 or TRBV6-3, the J gene TRBJ2-2; 7 positions match TRBD1. Trimming took 10 bases from V and 4 from J; bases not matched to a gene: 9. The V gene's germline CDR1 is MNHEY and CDR2 SVGEGT. The CDR3 runs to 14 residues. CDR3 sequence (DNA): TGTGCCATCAAGACAGGGAGCGCCACCGGGGAGCTGTTTTTT. It yields the protein CAIKTGSATGELFF.

The genes are TRBV10-3 and TRBJ2-7, with 8 nucleotides matching TRBD2. CDR1 is ENHRY and CDR2 is SYGVKD in the germline V gene. With V trimmed by 4 bases and J by 4 bases, 6 bases remained unmatched. CDR3 length: 14 amino acids. The CDR3: CAISGPLAGYEQYF. The DNA of the CDR3 is TGTGCCATCAGTGGGCCATTAGCGGGGTACGAGCAGTACTTC.

This chain links TRBV6-1 with TRBJ2-5, with a possible D match to TRBD2 (5 bases). V dropped 5 bases and J dropped 6 bases, with 16 bases sitting between them. The germline CDR1 and CDR2 sequences are MNHNS and SASEGT. The CDR3 contains 14 residues. This CDR3 is CASSSAEGVKTQYF. The CDR3 coding sequence is TGTGCCAGCAGTAGCGCCGAGGGCGTGAAGACCCAGTACTTC.

With regard to this clonotype: A read error may explain this, as a much larger clone is one base away. The chain is built from TRBV6-2 or TRBV6-3 and TRBJ1-1; a weak D match, TRBD1 (5 bases). The germline V and J ends were trimmed by 6 bases and 3 bases, with 20 bases remaining between them. This CDR3 comprises 16 residues. The germline gives CDR1 MNHEY, CDR2 SVGEGT. The CDR3 loop reads CASSPTGAGLYTEAFF. CDR3 nucleotides: TGTGCCAGCAGCCCTACAGGAGCGGGGCTGTACACTGAAGCTTTCTTT.

With respect to this clonotype: An end of the junction does not agree with germline; a read error may underlie this. The J gene is TRBJ1-1, the V gene TRBV20-1; tentative D call: TRBD1 (6 bases). Germline V lookup: CDR1 DFQATT, CDR2 SNEGSKA (reference sequence). This CDR3 is built from 15 residues. The CDR3 region is CSARDSTGGKADAFF. CDR3 coding DNA: TGCAGTGCTAGAGATTCGACAGGCGGTAAGGCTGATGCTTTCTTT.